The entry below gives a single T cell receptor beta chain sequence along with its context. What it binds is unknown. This record comes from a study of cytomegalovirus exposure and HLA in healthy donors. Study as a whole: Genotyping of roughly 400 donors showed that about 83% belonged to the Caucasian-associated ancestry cluster.

PCR used 60 Vbeta primers and 13 Jbeta primers. Measured with immunoSEQ multiplex PCR; TCRdb has only the in-frame clones, and not every one. The data contain 90,000 to 120,000 clones, over 75% of them seen just once; the ten biggest clones take up around 2.1%. Study findings and constraints: Among immune exposure information, only CMV serostatus was available. Some V segments, including TRBV6-2 and TRBV6-3, were excluded as indistinguishable.

CDR3 length: 13 amino acids. V lost 5 bases to trimming and J lost 9 bases, with 17 bases between them. Looked up from germline, CDR1 is SGHAT and CDR2 is FQNNGV. This chain uses TRBV11-2 with TRBJ2-7; a weak D match, TRBD1 (6 bases). The sequencing sample was made of PBMCs. The receptor comes from a man aged 25-45 years in good health and CMV-seronegative. The CDR3 loop is CASSLTDGQWQYF. CDR3 DNA sequence: TGTGCCAGCAGCCTCACGGACGGACAGTGGCAGTACTTC.